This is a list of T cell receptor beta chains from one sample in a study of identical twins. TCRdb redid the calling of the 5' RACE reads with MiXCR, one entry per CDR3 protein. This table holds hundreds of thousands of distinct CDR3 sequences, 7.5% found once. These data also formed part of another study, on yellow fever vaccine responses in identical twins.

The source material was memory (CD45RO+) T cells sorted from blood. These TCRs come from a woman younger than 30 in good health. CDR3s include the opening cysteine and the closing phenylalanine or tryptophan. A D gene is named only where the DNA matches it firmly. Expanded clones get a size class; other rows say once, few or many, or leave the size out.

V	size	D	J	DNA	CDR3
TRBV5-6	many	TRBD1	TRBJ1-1	TGTGCCAGCAGCGTTAACAGGGGAGGGAACACTGAAGCTTTCTTT	CASSVNRGGNTEAFF
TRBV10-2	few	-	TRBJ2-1	TGCGCCAGCAGTGATGCAGGTGAGCAGTTCTTC	CASSDAGEQFF
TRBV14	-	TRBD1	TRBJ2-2	TGTGCCAGCAGCCAAGACAGGGGGCACACCGGGGAGCTGTTTTTT	CASSQDRGHTGELFF
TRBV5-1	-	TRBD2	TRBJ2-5	TGCGCCAGCAGCTTGAGAGCGGGGGGCCTGCAAGAGACCCAGTACTTC	CASSLRAGGLQETQYF
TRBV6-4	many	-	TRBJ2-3	TGTGCCAGCAGTGACTCGACGGGGGCCACAGATACGCAGTATTTT	CASSDSTGATDTQYF
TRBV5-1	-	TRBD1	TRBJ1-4	TGCGCCAGCAGCGCCCAAAAGGGGGCTCAGGAAAAACTGTTTTTT	CASSAQKGAQEKLFF
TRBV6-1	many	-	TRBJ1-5	TGTGCCAGCAGCCAGGGTAATCTTCCGCCCCAGCATTTT	CASSQGNLPPQHF
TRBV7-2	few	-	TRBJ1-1	TGTGCCAGCAGCTTAGGGTCAGGGAATAGAGGGACTGAAGCTTTCTTT	CASSLGSGNRGTEAFF
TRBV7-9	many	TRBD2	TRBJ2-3	TGTGCCAGCAGCGCGGGGGGGCCCGCAGATACGCAGTATTTT	CASSAGGPADTQYF
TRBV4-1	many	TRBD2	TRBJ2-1	TGCGCCAGCAGCCAAGAGCCGGGACTAGCGGGGAATGAGCAGTTCTTC	CASSQEPGLAGNEQFF
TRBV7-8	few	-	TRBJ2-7	TGTGCCAGCAGCTTAGTCACAGGAGGGATTAACGAGCAGTACTTC	CASSLVTGGINEQYF
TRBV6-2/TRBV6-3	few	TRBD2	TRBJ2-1	TGTGCCAGCAGTTACGATTCGGTAGCGGGAGTACTCTACAATGAGCAGTTCTTC	CASSYDSVAGVLYNEQFF
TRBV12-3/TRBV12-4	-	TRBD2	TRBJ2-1	TGTGCCAGCAGTTTGCGTAGGGGACTAGCGGGAGGGGCCTACAATGAGCAGTTCTTC	CASSLRRGLAGGAYNEQFF
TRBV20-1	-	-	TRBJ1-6	TGCAGCTCGGGGGCGCAATGGAATTCACCCCTCCACTTT	CSSGAQWNSPLHF
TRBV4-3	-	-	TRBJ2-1	TGCGCCAGCCCCTACAATGAGCAGTTCTTC	CASPYNEQFF
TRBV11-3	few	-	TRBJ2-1	TGTGCCAGCAGCTTGTCAGGGGTCTCGCCCAATGAGCAGTTCTTC	CASSLSGVSPNEQFF